The source of this TCR beta chain is a study of identifying expanded T cells in peripheral blood. Only in-frame clones appear in the TCRdb table, and some are missing; sequencing was by immunoSEQ multiplex PCR. The data show around 82,000 clones, 80% to 85% seen once. On this clone itself: Its specificity is not known.

Study conclusions and caveats: Clone count variance between roughly 2-week samples rose with total template count. About 1.2 clones differed between technical replicates, versus around 15 and 18 over time.

During the collection period, no donor immune events like infections were recorded. Sample: blood. This TCR was sampled from a person between 18 and 69 years old in good health.

The CDR3 region has the DNA TGTGCCAGCAGCGTAGCGTCGGGACTAGCGGGAGTGGAAGGTAACATTCAGTACTTC. This encodes CASSVASGLAGVEGNIQYF. V is TRBV9 and J is TRBJ2-4, with 14 bases identical to TRBD2. This CDR3 comprises 19 residues. V gave up 0 bases and J gave up 7 bases; unmatched junction bases: 12. Germline-derived CDR1 and CDR2 are SGDLS and YYNGEE.